This T cell receptor (beta chain) originates from a study of blood T cell repertoires in COVID-19. Study-level background: Sites across the United States, Italy and Spain contributed samples from acute and convalescent COVID-19. The cDNA or gDNA used as material had been derived from T cells, B-cell-depleted T cells, or PBMCs.

The cohort comprised adults aged about 18 to 89 years residing in 20 to 30 US areas. Participant reports of clinical history set cohort assignment. The repertoire was sequenced with immunoSEQ multiplex PCR; TCRdb's copy has only in-frame clones and lacks some. Among 200,000 to 250,000 clones listed, over 80% were seen once. CDR3 length: 16 amino acids. CDR1 and CDR2 from the germline V gene are SNHLY and FYNNEI. Trimming cost V 6 bases and J 4 bases; bases outside gene matches: 11. The source is a woman in her 40s who had recovered from COVID-19. Source material: PBMCs or T cells enriched from blood (not recorded which). The chain couples TRBV2 to TRBJ2-5, with 10 nucleotides matching TRBD2. The chain's CDR3 is CASSRTLAGGVETQYF. The CDR3 coding sequence is TGTGCCAGCAGCCGAACCTTAGCGGGAGGCGTAGAGACCCAGTACTTC.